The rows below give T cell receptor beta chains drawn from one sample of a study of CXCR3-negative and CXCR3-positive naive CD8 T cells. One entry per CDR3 protein, without DNA, is what TCRdb gives after re-calling the 5' RACE reads. The repertoire table contains 90,000 to 150,000 distinct CDR3 sequences. Material for sequencing was naive CXCR3+ CD8+ T cells from blood. The source is a human donor in good health. Some clones in this sample may be carry-over from other donors' samples. The CDR3 runs from the conserved cysteine through the conserved F or W. Each record gives: CDR3 protein, V gene, J gene.

cdr3_aa: CSAPTLTYEQYF
v_call: TRBV20-1
j_call: TRBJ2-7

cdr3_aa: CASTDGSTYNSPLHF
v_call: TRBV6-2/TRBV6-3
j_call: TRBJ1-6

cdr3_aa: CSAPLTTYEQYF
v_call: TRBV20-1
j_call: TRBJ2-7

cdr3_aa: CASSLTPRGNPYEQYF
v_call: TRBV5-6
j_call: TRBJ2-7

cdr3_aa: CSVGVQETQYF
v_call: TRBV29-1
j_call: TRBJ2-5

cdr3_aa: CASSQDHGDGYTF
v_call: TRBV4-1
j_call: TRBJ1-2

cdr3_aa: CASSSWEGYIYEQYF
v_call: TRBV7-9
j_call: TRBJ2-7

cdr3_aa: CASSSMGGPGQPQHF
v_call: TRBV12-3/TRBV12-4
j_call: TRBJ1-5

cdr3_aa: CASSLGGAGQPQHF
v_call: TRBV7-9
j_call: TRBJ1-5

cdr3_aa: CASSSQAGNTDTQYF
v_call: TRBV11-3
j_call: TRBJ2-3

cdr3_aa: CASSTGTGDNGYTF
v_call: TRBV7-9
j_call: TRBJ1-2

cdr3_aa: CASRAPGNTEAFF
v_call: TRBV12-3/TRBV12-4
j_call: TRBJ1-1

cdr3_aa: CASRIGPGDYEQYF
v_call: TRBV5-1
j_call: TRBJ2-7

cdr3_aa: CASSLLGDGGRQETQYF
v_call: TRBV7-9
j_call: TRBJ2-5

cdr3_aa: CASSLRSDEQFF
v_call: TRBV12-3/TRBV12-4
j_call: TRBJ2-1

cdr3_aa: CASSFRVKTGNEQFF
v_call: TRBV28
j_call: TRBJ2-1

cdr3_aa: CASSLASSGGFETQYF
v_call: TRBV5-1
j_call: TRBJ2-5

cdr3_aa: CASSLPLDRGPGEQYF
v_call: TRBV7-9
j_call: TRBJ2-7

cdr3_aa: CASSQIGPGQGASEAFF
v_call: TRBV7-3
j_call: TRBJ1-1

cdr3_aa: CASKIRTPGNYEQYF
v_call: TRBV12-3/TRBV12-4
j_call: TRBJ2-7

cdr3_aa: CASSIFLRDVSYGYTF
v_call: TRBV19
j_call: TRBJ1-2

cdr3_aa: CASSESASGSADTQYF
v_call: TRBV10-2
j_call: TRBJ2-3

cdr3_aa: CASSQLSGSTYNEQFF
v_call: TRBV14
j_call: TRBJ2-1

cdr3_aa: CASSFRGPNGYTF
v_call: TRBV28
j_call: TRBJ1-2

cdr3_aa: CASSPDRTAYNEQFF
v_call: TRBV7-9
j_call: TRBJ2-1

cdr3_aa: CASSQMGVSGIGYEQYF
v_call: TRBV12-3/TRBV12-4
j_call: TRBJ2-7

cdr3_aa: CASSIAANTGELFF
v_call: TRBV19
j_call: TRBJ2-2

cdr3_aa: CASSLASVADTDTQYF
v_call: TRBV7-9
j_call: TRBJ2-3

cdr3_aa: CAPNGTDTQYF
v_call: TRBV23-1
j_call: TRBJ2-3

cdr3_aa: CASSPPRPGFLFYNEQFF
v_call: TRBV7-9
j_call: TRBJ2-1

cdr3_aa: CASSASGWAQFF
v_call: TRBV7-9
j_call: TRBJ2-1

cdr3_aa: CASSLDGSPLHF
v_call: TRBV7-9
j_call: TRBJ1-6

cdr3_aa: CASSWGTSKDTDTQYF
v_call: TRBV7-6
j_call: TRBJ2-3

cdr3_aa: CSVEKEGTGGSYEQYF
v_call: TRBV29-1
j_call: TRBJ2-7

cdr3_aa: CASSVGGSGANVLTF
v_call: TRBV9
j_call: TRBJ2-6

cdr3_aa: CASSYTDRPLMDTQYF
v_call: TRBV7-9
j_call: TRBJ2-3

cdr3_aa: CSATGQTNEQYF
v_call: TRBV29-1
j_call: TRBJ2-7

cdr3_aa: CASSQNFRVGEQYF
v_call: TRBV4-1
j_call: TRBJ2-7

cdr3_aa: CASSLGRGTYEQYF
v_call: TRBV12-3/TRBV12-4
j_call: TRBJ2-7

cdr3_aa: CATSDVLAGVGTGELFF
v_call: TRBV24-1
j_call: TRBJ2-2

cdr3_aa: CSAPGWDRNQETQYF
v_call: TRBV29-1
j_call: TRBJ2-5

cdr3_aa: CASSVGASGVGVSTDTQYF
v_call: TRBV9
j_call: TRBJ2-3

cdr3_aa: CASSYIATEAFF
v_call: TRBV6-2/TRBV6-3
j_call: TRBJ1-1

cdr3_aa: CASRGTSVNTGELFF
v_call: TRBV28
j_call: TRBJ2-2

cdr3_aa: CASSLDGGGGTDTQYF
v_call: TRBV12-3/TRBV12-4
j_call: TRBJ2-3

cdr3_aa: CASSSFRDNEVDTQYF
v_call: TRBV11-2
j_call: TRBJ2-3

cdr3_aa: CSARILSSYNEQFF
v_call: TRBV20-1
j_call: TRBJ2-1

cdr3_aa: CSVSGLAGSPPYEQYF
v_call: TRBV29-1
j_call: TRBJ2-7

cdr3_aa: CASSEGTSGAGRYF
v_call: TRBV9
j_call: TRBJ2-7

cdr3_aa: CSVESSEGGGYLETQYF
v_call: TRBV29-1
j_call: TRBJ2-5

cdr3_aa: CASSPGLAGGSIYTDTQYF
v_call: TRBV6-2/TRBV6-3
j_call: TRBJ2-3

cdr3_aa: CASSTTGINQPQHF
v_call: TRBV7-9
j_call: TRBJ1-5